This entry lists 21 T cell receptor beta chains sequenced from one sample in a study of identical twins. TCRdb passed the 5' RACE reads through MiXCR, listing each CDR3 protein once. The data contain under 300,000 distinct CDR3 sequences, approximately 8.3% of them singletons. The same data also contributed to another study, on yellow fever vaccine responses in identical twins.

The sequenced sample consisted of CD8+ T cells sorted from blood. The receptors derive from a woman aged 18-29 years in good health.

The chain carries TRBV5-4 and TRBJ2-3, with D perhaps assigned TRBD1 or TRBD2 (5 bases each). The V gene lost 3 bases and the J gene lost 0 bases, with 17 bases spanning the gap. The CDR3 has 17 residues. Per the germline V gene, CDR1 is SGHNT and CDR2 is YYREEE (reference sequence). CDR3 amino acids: CASSSPLGTESTDTQYF. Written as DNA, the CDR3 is TGTGCCAGCAGCTCACCGTTAGGGACGGAGAGCACAGATACGCAGTATTTT.

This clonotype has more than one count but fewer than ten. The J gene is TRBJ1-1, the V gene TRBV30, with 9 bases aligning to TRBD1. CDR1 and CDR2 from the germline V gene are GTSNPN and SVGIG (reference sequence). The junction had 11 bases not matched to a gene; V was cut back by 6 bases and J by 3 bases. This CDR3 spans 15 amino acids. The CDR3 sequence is CACTGGVALDTEAFF. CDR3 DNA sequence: TGTGCCTGCACAGGGGGCGTGGCGCTGGACACTGAAGCTTTCTTT.

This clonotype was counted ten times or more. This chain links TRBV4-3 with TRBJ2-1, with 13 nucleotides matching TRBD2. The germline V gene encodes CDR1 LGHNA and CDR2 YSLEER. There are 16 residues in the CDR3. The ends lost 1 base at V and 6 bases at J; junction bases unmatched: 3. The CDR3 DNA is TGCGCCAGCAGCCAAGCAGGACTAGCGGGGGTCAATGAGCAGTTCTTC. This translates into CASSQAGLAGVNEQFF.

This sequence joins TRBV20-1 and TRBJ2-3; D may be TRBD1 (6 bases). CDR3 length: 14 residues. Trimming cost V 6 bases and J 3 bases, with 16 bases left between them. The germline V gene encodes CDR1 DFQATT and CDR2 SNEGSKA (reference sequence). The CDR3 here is CSARNLRGTDTQYF. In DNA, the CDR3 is TGCAGTGCCCGTAACTTGAGGGGGACAGATACGCAGTATTTT.

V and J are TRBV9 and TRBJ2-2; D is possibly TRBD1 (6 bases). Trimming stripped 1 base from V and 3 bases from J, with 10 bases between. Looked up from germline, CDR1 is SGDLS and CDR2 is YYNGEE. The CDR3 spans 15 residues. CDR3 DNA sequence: TGTGCCAGCAGCGTACAGGGGCCGCACACCGGGGAGCTGTTTTTT. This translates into CASSVQGPHTGELFF.

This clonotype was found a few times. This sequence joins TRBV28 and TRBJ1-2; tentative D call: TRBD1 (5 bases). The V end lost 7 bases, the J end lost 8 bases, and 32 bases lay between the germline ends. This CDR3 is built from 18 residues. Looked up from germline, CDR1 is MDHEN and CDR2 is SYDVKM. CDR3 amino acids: CASTYGRDSLKNLGGYTF. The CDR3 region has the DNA TGTGCCAGCACCTACGGTCGCGACAGTTTAAAAAACCTGGGAGGCTACACCTTC.

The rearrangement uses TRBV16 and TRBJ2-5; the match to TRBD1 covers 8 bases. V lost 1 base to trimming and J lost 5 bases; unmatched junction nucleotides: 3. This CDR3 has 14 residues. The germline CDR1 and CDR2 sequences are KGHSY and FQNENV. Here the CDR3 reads CASSQWGQAETQYF. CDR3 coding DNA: TGTGCCAGCAGCCAATGGGGACAGGCCGAGACCCAGTACTTC. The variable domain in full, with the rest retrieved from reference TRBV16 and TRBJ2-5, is GEEVAQTPKHLVRGEGQKAKLYCAPIKGHSYVFWYQQVLKNEFKFLISFQNENVFDETGMPKERFSAKCLPNSPCSLEIQATKLEDSAVYFCASSQWGQAETQYFGPGTRLLVL.

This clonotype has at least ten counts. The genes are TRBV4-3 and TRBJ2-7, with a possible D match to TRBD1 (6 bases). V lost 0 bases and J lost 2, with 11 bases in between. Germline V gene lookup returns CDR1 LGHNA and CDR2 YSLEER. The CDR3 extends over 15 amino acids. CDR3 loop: CASSQDRQGPYEQYF. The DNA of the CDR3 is TGCGCCAGCAGCCAAGATCGGCAGGGGCCCTACGAGCAGTACTTC.

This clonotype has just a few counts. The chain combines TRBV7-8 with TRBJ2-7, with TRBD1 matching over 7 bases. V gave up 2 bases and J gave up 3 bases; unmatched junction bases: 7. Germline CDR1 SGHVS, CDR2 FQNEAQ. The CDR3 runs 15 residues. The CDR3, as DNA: TGTGCCAGCAGCTTACGGGACAGTCTTTTCTACGAGCAGTACTTC. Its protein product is CASSLRDSLFYEQYF.

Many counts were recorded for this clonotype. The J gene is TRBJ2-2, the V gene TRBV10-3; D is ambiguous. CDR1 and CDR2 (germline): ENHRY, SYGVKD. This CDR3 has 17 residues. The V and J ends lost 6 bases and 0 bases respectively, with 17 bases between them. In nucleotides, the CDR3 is TGTGCCATCAGCAGCCTAGGCGCCGGCCCGAACACCGGGGAGCTGTTTTTT. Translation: CAISSLGAGPNTGELFF.

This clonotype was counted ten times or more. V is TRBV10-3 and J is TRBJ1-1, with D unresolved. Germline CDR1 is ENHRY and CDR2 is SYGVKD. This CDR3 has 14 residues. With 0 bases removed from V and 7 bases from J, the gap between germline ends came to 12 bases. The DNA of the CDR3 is TGTGCCATCAGTGAGTCGAACAGAGGAGATGAAGCTTTCTTT. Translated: CAISESNRGDEAFF.

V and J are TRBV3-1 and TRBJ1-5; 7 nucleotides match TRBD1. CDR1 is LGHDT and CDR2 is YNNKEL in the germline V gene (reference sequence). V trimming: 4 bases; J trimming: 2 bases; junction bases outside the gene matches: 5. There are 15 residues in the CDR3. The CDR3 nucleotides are TGTGCCAGCAGCCTCCGACAGGGAGGCAATCAGCCCCAGCATTTT. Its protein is CASSLRQGGNQPQHF.

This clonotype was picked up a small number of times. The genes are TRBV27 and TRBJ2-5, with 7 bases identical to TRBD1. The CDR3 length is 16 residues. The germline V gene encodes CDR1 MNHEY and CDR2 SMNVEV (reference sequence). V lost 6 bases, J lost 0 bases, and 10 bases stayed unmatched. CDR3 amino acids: CASSPYVGTDQETQYF. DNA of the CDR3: TGTGCCAGCAGCCCATACGTCGGGACAGACCAAGAGACCCAGTACTTC.

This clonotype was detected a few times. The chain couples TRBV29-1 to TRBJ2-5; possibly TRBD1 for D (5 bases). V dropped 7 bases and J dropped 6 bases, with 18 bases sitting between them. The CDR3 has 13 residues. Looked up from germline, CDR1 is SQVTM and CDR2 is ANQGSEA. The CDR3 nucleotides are TGCAGCGCTGACAGTGTGGAGTTTAAGACCCAGTACTTC. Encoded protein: CSADSVEFKTQYF.

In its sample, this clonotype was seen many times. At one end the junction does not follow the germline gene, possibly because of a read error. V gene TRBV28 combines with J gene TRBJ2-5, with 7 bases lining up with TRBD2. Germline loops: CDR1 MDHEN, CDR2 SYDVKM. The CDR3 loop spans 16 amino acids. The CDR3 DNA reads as TGTGCCAGCCGTTTAAACGGGAGGCCAGTGCCAGAGACCCAGTACTTC. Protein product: CASRLNGRPVPETQYF.

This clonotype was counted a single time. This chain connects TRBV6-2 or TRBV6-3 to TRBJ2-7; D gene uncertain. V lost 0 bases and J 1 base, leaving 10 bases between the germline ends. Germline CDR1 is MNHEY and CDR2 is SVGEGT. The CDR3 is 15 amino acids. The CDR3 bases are TGTGCCAGCAGTTACTCATGGGGAAAGTCCTACGAGCAGTACTTC. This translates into CASSYSWGKSYEQYF.

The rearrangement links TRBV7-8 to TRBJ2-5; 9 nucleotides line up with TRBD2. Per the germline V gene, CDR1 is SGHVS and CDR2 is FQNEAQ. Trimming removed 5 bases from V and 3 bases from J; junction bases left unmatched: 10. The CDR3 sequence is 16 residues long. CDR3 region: CASSRGRASGKETQYF. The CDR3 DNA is TGTGCCAGCAGCCGCGGCAGGGCTAGCGGGAAAGAGACCCAGTACTTC. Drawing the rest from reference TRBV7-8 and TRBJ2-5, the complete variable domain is GAGVSQSPRYKVAKRGQDVALRCDPISGHVSLFWYQQALGQGPEFLTYFQNEAQLDKSGLPSDRFFAERPEGSVSTLKIQRTQQEDSAVYLCASSRGRASGKETQYFGPGTRLLVL.

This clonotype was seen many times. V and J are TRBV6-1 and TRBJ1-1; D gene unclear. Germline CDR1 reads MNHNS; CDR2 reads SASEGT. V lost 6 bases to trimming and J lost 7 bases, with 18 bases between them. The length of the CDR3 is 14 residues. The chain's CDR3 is CASSSFGRWNEAFF. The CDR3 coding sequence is TGTGCCAGCAGCAGCTTTGGGCGGTGGAATGAAGCTTTCTTT.

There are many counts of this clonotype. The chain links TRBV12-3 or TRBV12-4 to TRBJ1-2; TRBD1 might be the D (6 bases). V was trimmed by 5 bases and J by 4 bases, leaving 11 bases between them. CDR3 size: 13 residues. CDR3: CASSRTERYGYTF. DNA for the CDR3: TGTGCCAGCAGTAGGACAGAGCGCTATGGCTACACCTTC.

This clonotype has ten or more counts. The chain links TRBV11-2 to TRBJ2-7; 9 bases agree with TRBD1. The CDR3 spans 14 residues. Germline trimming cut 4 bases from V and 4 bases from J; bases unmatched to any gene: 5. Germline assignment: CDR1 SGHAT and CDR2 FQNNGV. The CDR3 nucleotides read TGTGCCAGCAGCTCCGGACAGGGGCGTTACGAGCAGTACTTC. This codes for CASSSGQGRYEQYF.

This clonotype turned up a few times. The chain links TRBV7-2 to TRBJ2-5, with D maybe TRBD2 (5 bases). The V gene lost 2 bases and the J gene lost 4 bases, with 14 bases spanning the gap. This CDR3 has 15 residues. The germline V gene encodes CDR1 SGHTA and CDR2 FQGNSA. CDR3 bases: TGTGCCAGCAGCTTAAATAAGAGGGAGCGAGAGACCCAGTACTTC. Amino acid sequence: CASSLNKRERETQYF.